This T cell receptor (beta chain) was found in a study of blood T cell repertoires in COVID-19. Across the whole study: Spain, Italy and the United States supplied samples that represented acute and convalescent COVID-19. T cells, B-cell-depleted T cells, or PBMCs supplied cDNA or gDNA.

This CDR3 comprises 17 residues. Trimming removed 5 bases from V and 4 bases from J; junction bases left unmatched: 13. Looked up from germline, CDR1 is SGHVS and CDR2 is FNYEAQ. Source study methods: Counts of nucleated cells, estimated from reference gene primer amplification, were obtained. Here immunoSEQ multiplex PCR was the method, and the copy in TCRdb shows in-frame clones only, minus some. The DNA gave D and trimming, while V, J and clone size come from that table. The sample lists 50,000 to 70,000 clones; roughly 84% were seen once. The gene calls are TRBV7-6 and TRBJ2-5; 10 bases are shared with TRBD2. The sequence was obtained from a man between 65 and 80 years old with active COVID-19. What was sequenced was peripheral blood. The CDR3 bases are TGTGCCAGCAGCACCCGGCATCAGCGGGAGGGAGGAGAGACCCAGTACTTC. Protein product: CASSTRHQREGGETQYF.